This paragraph reports one TCR beta chain. J lost 4 bases, V lost 6 bases, and 7 bases had no gene match. CDR1 and CDR2 (germline): MNHEY, SVGAGI. CDR3 length equals 15 residues. The sample originates from a study of blood T cell repertoires in COVID-19. Turning to the study itself: COVID-19 samples from acute and convalescent phases originated in the United States, Italy and Spain. In each case, the material was cDNA or gDNA derived from T cells, B-cell-depleted T cells, or PBMCs.

The assay was immunoSEQ multiplex PCR, and TCRdb's table has in-frame clones only and misses some. The repertoire has about 150,000 clones, 80% to 90% of them found once; the top ten carry roughly 3.2%. The chain has TRBV6-5 and TRBJ2-7; 12 bases are shared with TRBD2. The receptor comes from a woman in her fifties or sixties with active COVID-19. The sequencing sample was made of peripheral blood. DNA for the CDR3: TGTGCCAGCAGAGTGACTAGCGGGAGTTTTTACGAGCAGTACTTC. This sequence encodes CASRVTSGSFYEQYF.